This entry describes one T cell receptor (beta chain). The antigen is undetermined. The CDR3 runs to 10 residues. The germline gives CDR1 LGHNT, CDR2 FRNRAP. The data stem from a study of T cells in localized non-small cell lung cancer. Sequencing was performed with immunoSEQ multiplex PCR; in TCRdb, only in-frame clones are kept and a portion is missing. The sample shows some 15,000 clones, over 75% of them seen only once. Overall study results and limits: A single tumor region was sequenced, leaving heterogeneity possible.

The origin of this receptor is a male donor aged 60 or over with stage I lung adenocarcinoma. V usage is TRBV12-5 and J usage is TRBJ2-7; D unclear. The sequenced sample was peripheral blood, obtained before any cancer treatment. For the CDR3, the DNA is TGTCCCCCGTCATCCTACGAGCAGTACTTC. This sequence encodes CPPSSYEQYF.